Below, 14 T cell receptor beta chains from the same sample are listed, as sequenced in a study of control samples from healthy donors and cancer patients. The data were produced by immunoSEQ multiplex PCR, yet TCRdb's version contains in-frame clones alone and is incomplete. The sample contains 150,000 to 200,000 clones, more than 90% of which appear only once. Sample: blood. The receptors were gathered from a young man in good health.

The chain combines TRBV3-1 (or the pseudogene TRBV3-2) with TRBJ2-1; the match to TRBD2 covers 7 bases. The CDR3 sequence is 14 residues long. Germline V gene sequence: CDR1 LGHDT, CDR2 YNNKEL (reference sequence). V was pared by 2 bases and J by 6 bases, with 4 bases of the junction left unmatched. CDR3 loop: CASSQRTSLNEQFF. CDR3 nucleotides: TGTGCCAGCAGCCAAAGGACTAGTCTCAATGAGCAGTTCTTC.

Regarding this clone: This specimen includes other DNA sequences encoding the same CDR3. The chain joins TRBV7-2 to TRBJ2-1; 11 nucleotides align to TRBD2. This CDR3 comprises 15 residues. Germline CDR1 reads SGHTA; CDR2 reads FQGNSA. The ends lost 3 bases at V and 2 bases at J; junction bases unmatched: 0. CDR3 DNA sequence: TGTGCCAGCAGCTTGACTAGCGGGGCCTACAATGAGCAGTTCTTC. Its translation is CASSLTSGAYNEQFF.

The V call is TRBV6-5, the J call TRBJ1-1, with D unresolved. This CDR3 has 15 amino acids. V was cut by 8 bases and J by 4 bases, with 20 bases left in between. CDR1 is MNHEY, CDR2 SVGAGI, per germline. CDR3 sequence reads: CASSASGRRGTEAFF. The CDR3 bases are TGTGCCAGCTCCGCCTCCGGGCGTCGGGGCACTGAAGCTTTCTTT.

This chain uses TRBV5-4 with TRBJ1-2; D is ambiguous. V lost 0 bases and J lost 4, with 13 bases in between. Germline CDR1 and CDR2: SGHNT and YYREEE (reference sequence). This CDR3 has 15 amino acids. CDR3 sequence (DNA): TGTGCCAGCAGCTTGGTCCACGGAGACCTCTATGGCTACACCTTC. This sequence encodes CASSLVHGDLYGYTF.

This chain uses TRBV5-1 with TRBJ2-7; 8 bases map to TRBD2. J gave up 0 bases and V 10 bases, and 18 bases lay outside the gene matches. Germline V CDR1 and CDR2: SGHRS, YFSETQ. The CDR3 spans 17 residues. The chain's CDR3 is CAPSRGGAGKSSYEQYF. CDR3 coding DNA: TGCGCCCCCAGCCGGGGGGGGGCGGGCAAGAGCTCCTACGAGCAGTACTTC.

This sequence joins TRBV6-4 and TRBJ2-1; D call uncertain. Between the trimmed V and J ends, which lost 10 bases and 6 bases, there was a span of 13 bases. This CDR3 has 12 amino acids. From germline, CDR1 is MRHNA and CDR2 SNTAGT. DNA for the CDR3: TGTGCCACCTATAATCTTGGCAATGAGCAGTTCTTC. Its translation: CATYNLGNEQFF.

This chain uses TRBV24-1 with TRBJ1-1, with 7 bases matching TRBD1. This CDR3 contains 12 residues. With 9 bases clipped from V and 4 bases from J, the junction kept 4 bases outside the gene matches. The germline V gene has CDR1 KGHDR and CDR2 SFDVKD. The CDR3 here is CATSQGGTEAFF. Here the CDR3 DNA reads TGTGCCACCTCGCAGGGGGGCACTGAAGCTTTCTTT.

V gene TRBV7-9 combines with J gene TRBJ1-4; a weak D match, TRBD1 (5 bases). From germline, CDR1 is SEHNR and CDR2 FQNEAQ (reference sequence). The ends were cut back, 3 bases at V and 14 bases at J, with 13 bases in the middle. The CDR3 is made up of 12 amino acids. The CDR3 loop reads CASSFTGERLFF. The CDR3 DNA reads TGTGCCAGCAGCTTCACGGGGGAACGGCTGTTTTTT. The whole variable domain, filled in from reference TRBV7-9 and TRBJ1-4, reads DTGVSQNPRHKITKRGQNVTFRCDPISEHNRLYWYRQTLGQGPEFLTYFQNEAQLEKSRLLSDRFSAERPKGSFSTLEIQRTEQGDSAMYLCASSFTGERLFFGSGTQLSVL.

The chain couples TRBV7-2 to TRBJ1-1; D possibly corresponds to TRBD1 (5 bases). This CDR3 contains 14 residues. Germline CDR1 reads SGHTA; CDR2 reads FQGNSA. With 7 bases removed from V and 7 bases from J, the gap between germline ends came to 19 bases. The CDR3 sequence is CASIPGMGTGEAFF. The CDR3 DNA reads TGTGCCAGCATTCCTGGGATGGGAACAGGTGAAGCTTTCTTT.

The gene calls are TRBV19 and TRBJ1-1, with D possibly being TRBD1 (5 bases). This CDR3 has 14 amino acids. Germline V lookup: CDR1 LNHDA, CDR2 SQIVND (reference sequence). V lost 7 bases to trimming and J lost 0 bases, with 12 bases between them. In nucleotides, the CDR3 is TGTGCCAGTAAACCCGGACAATTGAACACTGAAGCTTTCTTT. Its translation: CASKPGQLNTEAFF.

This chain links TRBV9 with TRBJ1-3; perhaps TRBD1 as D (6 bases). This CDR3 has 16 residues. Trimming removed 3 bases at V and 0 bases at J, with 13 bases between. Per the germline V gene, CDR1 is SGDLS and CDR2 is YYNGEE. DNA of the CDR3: TGTGCCAGCAGCGGACTTACAGGGAGCTCTGGAAACACCATATATTTT. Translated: CASSGLTGSSGNTIYF.

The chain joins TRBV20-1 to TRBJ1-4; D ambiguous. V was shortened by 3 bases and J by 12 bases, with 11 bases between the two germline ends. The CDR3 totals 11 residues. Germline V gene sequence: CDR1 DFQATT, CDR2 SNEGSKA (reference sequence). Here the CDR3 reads CSARDYGELFF. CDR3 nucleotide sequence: TGCAGTGCTAGGGATTATGGGGAACTGTTTTTT.

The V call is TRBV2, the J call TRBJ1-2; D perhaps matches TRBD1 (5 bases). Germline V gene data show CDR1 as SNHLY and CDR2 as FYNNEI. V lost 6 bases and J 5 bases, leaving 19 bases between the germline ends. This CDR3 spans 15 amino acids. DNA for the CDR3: TGTGCCAGCAGAGGAGGAGACAGCCACAGTTATGGCTACACCTTC. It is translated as CASRGGDSHSYGYTF.

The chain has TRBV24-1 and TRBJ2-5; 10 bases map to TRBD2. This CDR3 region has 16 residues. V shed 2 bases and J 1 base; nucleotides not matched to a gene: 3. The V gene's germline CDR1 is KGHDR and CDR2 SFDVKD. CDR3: CATSDWASGSQETQYF. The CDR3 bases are TGTGCCACCAGTGATTGGGCTAGCGGGAGCCAAGAGACCCAGTACTTC.